This T cell receptor (beta chain) is drawn from a study of blood T cell repertoires in COVID-19. Background on the study: Both acute and convalescent COVID-19 samples were obtained from the United States, Italy and Spain. Sources were T cells, B-cell-depleted T cells, or PBMCs; the material itself was cDNA or gDNA.

Original data processing: Counts of nucleated cells, estimated from reference gene primer amplification, were obtained. Clones were read by immunoSEQ multiplex PCR, and TCRdb kept only the in-frame ones, dropping some. V and J calls and clone size are as listed in that table; D and trimming were resolved from the DNA. The profile shows some 91,000 clones, just over 90% of them singletons. The junction had 5 bases not matched to a gene; V was cut back by 5 bases and J by 5 bases. The CDR3 has 13 amino acids. Germline V gene data show CDR1 as SNHLY and CDR2 as FYNNEI. The receptor comes from a man aged 60 to 69 with acute or convalescent COVID-19. What was sequenced was peripheral blood. The genes are TRBV2 and TRBJ2-5; the match to TRBD1 covers 7 bases. CDR3 loop: CASSKTGWETQYF. CDR3 bases: TGTGCCAGCAGTAAGACAGGGTGGGAGACCCAGTACTTC. Full variable domain (rest looked up from reference TRBV2 and TRBJ2-5): EPEVTQTPSHQVTQMGQEVILRCVPISNHLYFYWYRQILGQKVEFLVSFYNNEISEKSEIFDDQFSVERPDGSNFTLKIRSTKLEDSAMYFCASSKTGWETQYFGPGTRLLVL.